Listed below are T cell receptor beta chains from one sample, sequenced in a study of T cell responses to AZD1222 COVID-19 vaccine. Here immunoSEQ multiplex PCR was the method, and the copy in TCRdb shows in-frame clones only, minus some. The table has around 160,000 clones, 85% to 95% seen once. The sample was peripheral blood, taken 28 days after the second AZD1222 dose. These receptors were collected from an adult who received the AZD1222 COVID-19 vaccine. The CDR3 runs from the conserved cysteine through the conserved F or W. The order of the fields is CDR3 length, J gene, clone size, V gene, D gene, CDR3 DNA, CDR3 protein. The D gene is left open where the match is weak. Not all rows give a size; the values are once, few, many and, for expanded clones, a class.

12 TRBJ1-2 . TRBV7-2 . TGTGCCAGCAGCTTACAGGGGTATGGCTACACCTTC CASSLQGYGYTF
14 TRBJ1-3 . TRBV7-8 . TGTGCCAGCAGCAAAGGGGGATATGGAAACACCATATATTTT CASSKGGYGNTIYF
14 TRBJ2-2 . TRBV28 . TGTGCCAGCAGTTTGACAGGGACTACCGGGGAGCTGTTTTTT CASSLTGTTGELFF
15 TRBJ1-5 . TRBV28 TRBD1 TGTGCCAGCAGTTTATTGGGTCAGGGGGGACAGCCCCAGCATTTT CASSLLGQGGQPQHF
13 TRBJ2-5 . TRBV6-5 . TGTGCCAGCAGGAACAGGGTCCAAGAGACCCAGTACTTC CASRNRVQETQYF
14 TRBJ2-1 . TRBV28 . TGTGCCAGCAGCCCGTTCTCCTCCTACAATGAGCAGTTCTTC CASSPFSSYNEQFF
15 TRBJ2-1 once TRBV29-1 TRBD1 TGCAGCGTTTCTCTAGACAGGGACATTGGGGGCGAGCAGTTCTTC CSVSLDRDIGGEQFF
16 TRBJ1-1 once TRBV7-9 . TGTGCCAGCAGCCCATGGACACCCAGTCGGGTCACTGAAGCTTTCTTT CASSPWTPSRVTEAFF
16 TRBJ1-2 . TRBV3-1/TRBV3-2 . TGTGCCAGCAGCGGGATCGGGGCCTCGCATAACTATGGCTACACCTTC CASSGIGASHNYGYTF
13 TRBJ2-1 . TRBV12-3/TRBV12-4 TRBD1 TGTGCCAGCAACCCCGGGACAGACAATGAGCAGTTCTTC CASNPGTDNEQFF
15 TRBJ2-3 . TRBV30 . TGTGCCTGGGAGAATGAGGGGGGGGCCACAGATACGCAGTATTTT CAWENEGGATDTQYF
14 TRBJ2-2 . TRBV27 TRBD2 TGTGCCATCCTTCCTGGGACTATCACCGGGGAGCTGTTTTTT CAILPGTITGELFF
16 TRBJ2-7 . TRBV11-2 . TGTGCCAGCAGCGGGAGGCTCGGGGAACTTACCTACGAGCAGTACTTC CASSGRLGELTYEQYF
16 TRBJ2-1 . TRBV7-2 . TGTGCCAGCAGCTTCGTCGGGACGGTGCTCTACAATGAGCAGTTCTTC CASSFVGTVLYNEQFF
17 TRBJ2-3 . TRBV7-8 . TGTGCCAGCAGCTTAGTTTTCACCGAGGGGCGAACAGATACGCAGTATTTT CASSLVFTEGRTDTQYF
15 TRBJ1-1 few TRBV7-6 . TGTGCCAGCAGGGTCTTAGATAGTGGGACCGCTGAAGCTTTCTTT CASRVLDSGTAEAFF
12 TRBJ1-1 . TRBV30 . TGTGCCTGGAGTGCCCCGGGACTCTGGGCTTTCTTT CAWSAPGLWAFF
14 TRBJ1-4 once TRBV19 . TGTGCCAGTAGTATTCCCACAGGGAATGAAAAACTGTTTTTT CASSIPTGNEKLFF
13 TRBJ1-5 . TRBV30 TRBD1 TGTGCCTGGAGTAGTGACAGGGGAGAGCCCCAGCATTTT CAWSSDRGEPQHF
14 TRBJ2-1 . TRBV27 . TGTGCCAGCAGTCCTCTCGGGGCTCACAATGAGCAGTTCTTC CASSPLGAHNEQFF
15 TRBJ1-6 . TRBV19 . TGTGCCAGTAGGGAGGGGAGCTCCTATAATTCACCCCTCCACTTT CASREGSSYNSPLHF
16 TRBJ1-4 many TRBV6-1 . TGTGCCAGCAGTGAAGCGAGAGGGGCTCGGGAGGAAAAACTGTTTTTT CASSEARGAREEKLFF
13 TRBJ1-4 . TRBV30 TRBD1 TGTGCCTGGAAGACAGGGAGTGGTGAAAAACTGTTTTTT CAWKTGSGEKLFF
14 TRBJ2-5 . TRBV29-1 . TGCAGCGTTGACAAGAGGGGCAGTGAAGAGACCCAGTACTTC CSVDKRGSEETQYF